This is a list of T cell receptor beta chains from one sample in a study of blood T cell repertoires in COVID-19. The assay was immunoSEQ multiplex PCR, and TCRdb's table has in-frame clones only and misses some. The sample has 150,000 or so clones, around 82% seen once; the top ten hold just over 6%. Input material: PBMCs or T cells enriched from blood (not recorded which). These receptors originate from a woman aged 45-65 years who had recovered from COVID-19. CDR3s include the opening cysteine and the closing phenylalanine or tryptophan. The D gene is left open where the match is weak. Size is stated for part of the rows, as once, few or many counts, or as a class when the clone is expanded.

>TRBJ1-2|.|TRBD1|TRBV2
TGTGCCAGCATGGACAGGAACTATGGCTACACCTTC
CASMDRNYGYTF
>TRBJ1-2|.|.|TRBV19
TGTGCCAGTAGTATACAGAATACTAACTATGGCTACACCTTC
CASSIQNTNYGYTF
>TRBJ1-1|.|.|TRBV11-2
TGTGCCAGCAGCTTAATCGGGAGGAAAAACACTGAAGCTTTCTTT
CASSLIGRKNTEAFF
>TRBJ1-6|.|.|TRBV28
TGTGCCAGCAGTCCCTGGTCGGAGGCCTATAATTCACCCCTCCACTTT
CASSPWSEAYNSPLHF
>TRBJ1-5|few|TRBD1|TRBV2
TGTGCCAGCAGCCACGGACCGGGACAGGGTGAGAGCAATCAGCCCCAGCATTTT
CASSHGPGQGESNQPQHF
>TRBJ2-6|once|.|TRBV3-1/TRBV3-2
TGTGCCAGCAGGGACAGCTCTGGGGCCAACGTCCTGACTTTC
CASRDSSGANVLTF
>TRBJ2-5|.|.|TRBV5-4
TGTGCCAGCAGCTTGAGAGGGCTTGAGACCCAGTACTTC
CASSLRGLETQYF
>TRBJ1-2|.|.|TRBV20-1
TGCAGTGCTAGTCGACAGCGAGCCTCAAACTATGGCTACACCTTC
CSASRQRASNYGYTF
>TRBJ1-4|.|.|TRBV28
TGTGCCAGCACGGACATCCGGGAAAAACTGTTTTTT
CASTDIREKLFF
>TRBJ2-2|.|TRBD1|TRBV7-6
TGTGCCAGCAGCATGGGACAGAACCCCACCGGGGAGCTGTTTTTT
CASSMGQNPTGELFF
>TRBJ2-1|.|.|TRBV27
TGTGCCAGCAACGTCCCGTTTCCCGGGGTCGATGACAATGAGCAGTTCTTC
CASNVPFPGVDDNEQFF
>TRBJ2-3|.|TRBD2|TRBV6-2/TRBV6-3
TGTGCCAGCAGTTACTCCAGCGGGGGGGCGAGGGTAGAAGATACGCAGTATTTT
CASSYSSGGARVEDTQYF
>TRBJ2-5|.|.|TRBV6-4
TGTGCCAGTTCGACAGGTCCTAAAGAGACCCAGTACTTC
CASSTGPKETQYF
>TRBJ2-7|.|.|TRBV19
TGTGCCAGTAGTACTCACGGGAGCTACGAGCAGTACTTC
CASSTHGSYEQYF
>TRBJ2-1|.|TRBD1|TRBV27
TGTGCCAGCAGTTTAGGGACAGGGGGCGGGAATGAGCAGTTCTTC
CASSLGTGGGNEQFF
>TRBJ1-6|.|.|TRBV27
TGTGCCAGCAGTCCCAGGAAACTCCCAGGGGATTCACCCCTCCACTTT
CASSPRKLPGDSPLHF
>TRBJ1-1|.|TRBD1|TRBV5-5
TGTGCCAGCAGGGGCGGGACAGGAGCGAACACTGAAGCTTTCTTT
CASRGGTGANTEAFF
>TRBJ2-2|.|.|TRBV21-1
TGTGCCAGCACCGGGGGGGAACAACACACCGGGGAGCTGTTTTTT
CASTGGEQHTGELFF
>TRBJ1-2|once|TRBD1|TRBV5-1
TGCGCCAGCAGCTGGGGGACAGGGAACCCTTATAACTATGGCTACACCTTC
CASSWGTGNPYNYGYTF
>TRBJ2-7|.|.|TRBV5-5
TGTGCCAGCAGCTTGTCCCACTCTAGGAATTCGTACGAGCAGTACTTC
CASSLSHSRNSYEQYF
>TRBJ1-5|few|TRBD1|TRBV18
TGTGCCAGCTCACCAGGGACAGACAATCAGCCCCAGCATTTT
CASSPGTDNQPQHF
>TRBJ2-5|.|.|TRBV11-2
TGTGCCAGCAGCTTAGACGTTCGAGAGACCCAGTACTTC
CASSLDVRETQYF
>TRBJ2-1|.|TRBD1|TRBV5-1
TGCGCCAGCAGCTTGGTCAGGGGGCCAAACAATGAGCAGTTCTTC
CASSLVRGPNNEQFF
>TRBJ1-5|.|TRBD1|TRBV5-1
TGCGCCAGCAGCTTGGCCCGGGACAGGGAAACCACGAGGCAGCCCCAGCATTTT
CASSLARDRETTRQPQHF
>TRBJ1-1|.|.|TRBV28
TGTGCCAGCAGGATCGGAGAAATTACTGAAGCTTTCTTT
CASRIGEITEAFF
>TRBJ1-1|.|.|TRBV2
TGTGCCAGCTGTAGTATGGGGCACACTGAAGCTTTCTTT
CASCSMGHTEAFF
>TRBJ1-1|.|.|TRBV10-3
TGTGCCATCAGTGAGTCGGGGATGAGGACAGCCCCTAGGAAGAACACTGAAGCTTTCTTT
CAISESGMRTAPRKNTEAFF
>TRBJ1-2|few|TRBD1|TRBV28
TGTGCCAGCAGTTTCTCCGGACAGGGGGGAAACTATGGCTACACCTTC
CASSFSGQGGNYGYTF
>TRBJ1-2|.|.|TRBV19
TGTGCCAGTAGTATCCCCTACCGGGACACCTATGGCTACACCTTC
CASSIPYRDTYGYTF
>TRBJ1-2|.|.|TRBV6-5
TGTGCCAGCAGTTACTCAGAGGGCCTCGGGGGCTACACCTTC
CASSYSEGLGGYTF
>TRBJ2-5|.|TRBD2|TRBV6-5
TGTGCCAGCAGTTACTCCGGGACTAGCACAGAGACCCAGTACTTC
CASSYSGTSTETQYF
>TRBJ1-1|few|.|TRBV2
TGTGCCATCGAACAGGGGAACACTGAAGCTTTCTTT
CAIEQGNTEAFF
>TRBJ2-1|.|.|TRBV9
TGTGCCAGCAGCGTAGGAGGGGCGGGAAGCTCCTACAATGAGCAGTTCTTC
CASSVGGAGSSYNEQFF
>TRBJ1-5|.|TRBD1|TRBV6-5
TGTGCCAGCAGTCGACAGGGGTATCAGCCCCAGCATTTT
CASSRQGYQPQHF
>TRBJ1-2|.|TRBD1|TRBV27
TGTGCCAGCAGTACAGGGACAGGGAACTATGGCTACACCTTC
CASSTGTGNYGYTF
>TRBJ1-3|once|.|TRBV3-1/TRBV3-2
TGTGCCAGCAGCCAGAGGGATGGCGGAAACACCATATATTTT
CASSQRDGGNTIYF
>TRBJ2-2|.|TRBD2|TRBV3-1/TRBV3-2
TGTGCCAGCAGCCAAGGACTAGCGGGCCGCACCGGGGAGCTGTTTTTT
CASSQGLAGRTGELFF
>TRBJ1-5|medium-sized|TRBD1|TRBV28
TGTGCCAGCAGCCAAGGACAGGGCCGACAGCCCCAGCATTTT
CASSQGQGRQPQHF
>TRBJ1-2|.|TRBD1|TRBV5-1
TGCGCCAGCAGCTTACAGGGGGGAGGCTATGGCTACACCTTC
CASSLQGGGYGYTF
>TRBJ2-5|.|.|TRBV12-3/TRBV12-4
TGTGCCAGCAGTTGGGGGGGGCGAGAGACCCAGTACTTC
CASSWGGRETQYF
>TRBJ1-2|.|TRBD1|TRBV5-4
TGTGCCAGTACCCCGGGACAGGGGTTCGCTGGCTACACCTTC
CASTPGQGFAGYTF
>TRBJ1-4|.|.|TRBV25-1
TGTGCCAGCAGTGAAGCTGGGGGGTCAAGGGAAAAACTGTTTTTT
CASSEAGGSREKLFF
>TRBJ1-3|many|.|TRBV9
TGTGCCAGCAGCGTAGCTAGTAGAGGGATTTCTGGAAACACCATATATTTT
CASSVASRGISGNTIYF
>TRBJ1-1|few|TRBD1|TRBV10-1
TGCGCCAGTTCCCGGGACAGGGGGCGAGGAACTGAAGCTTTCTTT
CASSRDRGRGTEAFF
>TRBJ1-2|.|.|TRBV19
TGTGCCAGTAGTATTAGAGCAGGGTTCGTCACCTTC
CASSIRAGFVTF
>TRBJ1-2|.|.|TRBV3-1/TRBV3-2
TGTGCCAGCAGCCTCCTGGACAGCTATGGCTACACCTTC
CASSLLDSYGYTF
>TRBJ2-7|.|.|TRBV2
TGTGCCAGCAGGCTCGACATTAGCTCCTACGAGCAGTACTTC
CASRLDISSYEQYF
>TRBJ2-1|.|TRBD2|TRBV5-1
TGCGCCAGCAGCTTCGGAGCGGGGGCCTTTAACAATGAGCAGTTCTTC
CASSFGAGAFNNEQFF
>TRBJ2-1|.|TRBD2|TRBV30
TGTGCCTGGAGTTGTAGCGGGGCCGAGTGGTGGGGCCATGAGCAGTTCTTC
CAWSCSGAEWWGHEQFF